This entry describes one TCR beta chain. The source of the sample is a study of CD4 and CD8 cells across lung adenocarcinoma regions. Samples came from patients with localized non-small cell lung adenocarcinoma. TCRdb recomputed calls from the PCR reads with MiXCR, one row per CDR3 protein. The table lists 6,100 or so distinct CDR3 sequences, 40% to 60% of them singletons. This CDR3 region has 11 residues. From germline, CDR1 is MNHEY and CDR2 SVGAGI. The sequencing input was CD4+ T cells from the center of a lung tumor. The sequence came from a female donor with lung adenocarcinoma. The CD4 and CD8 labels of this study may be unreliable. This sequence joins TRBV6-5 and TRBJ2-1; D remains unclear. TRBJ2-7 explains the end of the DNA better; the J call may be wrong. CDR3: CASSYIYEQYF. CDR3 sequence (DNA): TGTGCCAGCAGCTATATCTACGAGCAGTACTTC.